These 21 T cell receptor beta chains originate from one sample sequenced in a study of OX40 agonist ivuxolimab in advanced cancers. The library was generated by the immunoSEQ multiplex PCR assay. The table comes from immuneACCESS by way of TCRdb, which keeps in-frame sequences with V and J called. Part of the clones is missing from these tables; in studies checked, under half for an unresolved V gene and the rest for unknown reasons. Here the sample has roughly 40,000 clones; over 75% occur a single time. The top ten constitute around 20% of the sample. Material: CD4+ or CD8+ T cells sorted from blood, obtained in a trial of the OX40 agonist ivuxolimab. The receptors come from an adult with an advanced solid tumor such as melanoma, head and neck, liver or kidney cancer.

This clone was detected once. This chain links TRBV7-9 with TRBJ2-7; maybe TRBD1 (6 bases). CDR3 length equals 13 residues. The germline V gene encodes CDR1 SEHNR and CDR2 FQNEAQ (reference sequence). V lost 5 bases and J lost 1, with 9 bases in between. The CDR3 reads CASSVGQSYEQYF. For the CDR3, the DNA is TGTGCCAGCAGCGTAGGACAGTCCTACGAGCAGTACTTC.

In this sample, this clone turned up many times. The V gene is TRBV4-1, the J gene TRBJ2-3, with a tentative D call TRBD1 (6 bases). V gave up 0 bases and J gave up 4 bases, with 14 bases separating them. The germline V gene encodes CDR1 MGHRA and CDR2 YSYEKL. The CDR3 has 16 residues. This CDR3 reads CASSQEFQGKADTQYF. DNA for the CDR3: TGCGCCAGCAGCCAAGAATTTCAGGGGAAGGCAGATACGCAGTATTTT.

The gene calls are TRBV30 and TRBJ1-1, with TRBD1 matching over 7 bases. Losses at the gene ends were 4 bases for V and 1 base for J; bases not matched to a gene: 0. The CDR3 is 12 residues long. Germline V gene sequence: CDR1 GTSNPN, CDR2 SVGIG (reference sequence). CDR3 region: CAWNRGNTEAFF. CDR3 DNA sequence: TGTGCCTGGAACAGGGGGAACACTGAAGCTTTCTTT. The whole variable domain, filled in from reference TRBV30 and TRBJ1-1, reads SQTIHQWPATLVQPVGSPLSLECTVEGTSNPNLYWYRQAAGRGLQLLFYSVGIGQISSEVPQNLSASRPQDRQFILSSKKLLLSDSGFYLCAWNRGNTEAFFGQGTRLTVV.

The chain carries TRBV11-1 and TRBJ1-2; no reliable D call. Germline V gene sequence: CDR1 SGHAT, CDR2 FQDESV (reference sequence). The CDR3 runs 16 residues. V was shortened by 4 bases and J by 3 bases, with 18 bases between the two germline ends. The CDR3 here is CASSSSFDLRDYGYTF. CDR3 coding DNA: TGTGCCAGCAGCTCCTCTTTCGACCTACGGGACTATGGCTACACCTTC.

A single count supports this clone. The chain joins TRBV7-9 to TRBJ2-2; D unresolved. Germline assignment: CDR1 SEHNR and CDR2 FQNEAQ (reference sequence). The CDR3 extends over 18 amino acids. The V end was cut by 2 bases, the J end by 6 bases, with 22 bases between. This CDR3 reads CASSLNHQIKHVAGELFF. In nucleotides, the CDR3 is TGTGCCAGCAGCTTAAATCATCAGATAAAACATGTCGCCGGGGAGCTGTTTTTT.

This chain links TRBV10-3 with TRBJ1-1; D ambiguous. Germline CDR1 ENHRY, CDR2 SYGVKD. The CDR3 extends over 13 amino acids. Trimming cost V 3 bases and J 0 bases, with 5 bases left between them. As DNA, the CDR3 is TGTGCCATCAGTGACGGTCTGAACACTGAAGCTTTCTTT. It codes for CAISDGLNTEAFF.

This rearrangement joins TRBV6-5 to TRBJ1-1, with D possibly being TRBD1 (6 bases). CDR3 length: 14 amino acids. V lost 4 bases, J lost 0 bases, and 9 bases lay in between. Germline V gives CDR1 MNHEY, CDR2 SVGAGI. In DNA, the CDR3 is TGTGCCAGCAGTTGCCGGGGGCTGAACACTGAAGCTTTCTTT. The encoded protein is CASSCRGLNTEAFF.

The chain employs TRBV27 and TRBJ1-1, with D unresolved. V was pared by 5 bases and J by 3 bases, with 13 bases between. CDR1 and CDR2 (germline): MNHEY, SMNVEV (reference sequence). This CDR3 is built from 14 residues. CDR3 bases: TGTGCCAGCAGTCAACAACAAGTATACACTGAAGCTTTCTTT. Its protein is CASSQQQVYTEAFF.

This clone was recorded only once. The chain has TRBV6-5 and TRBJ2-7; perhaps TRBD2 as D (5 bases). V lost 0 bases and J lost 3, with 6 bases in between. The CDR3 is 13 residues long. In germline, CDR1 is MNHEY, CDR2 SVGAGI. CDR3 coding DNA: TGTGCCAGCAGTTACTCGGCGGGCTACGAGCAGTACTTC. Translated: CASSYSAGYEQYF.

The V call is TRBV11-3, the J call TRBJ2-3; 7 bases fit TRBD1. The CDR3 length is 15 residues. The germline V gene encodes CDR1 SGHNT and CDR2 YENEEA. The ends lost 6 bases at V and 0 bases at J; junction bases unmatched: 6. The CDR3 protein is CASSPQTGSTDTQYF. In DNA form, the CDR3 reads TGTGCCAGCAGTCCCCAGACAGGGAGCACAGATACGCAGTATTTT.

The chain is built from TRBV5-6 and TRBJ1-1, with D perhaps TRBD1 (6 bases). Germline CDR1 and CDR2: SGHDT and YYEEEE. Trimming pared 3 bases from V and 9 bases from J, leaving 18 bases between. The CDR3 has 14 amino acids. The CDR3 DNA is TGTGCCAGCAGCTACGAAAACCGGGACACCCAAGCTTTCTTT. Translating gives CASSYENRDTQAFF.

This rearrangement joins TRBV4-1 to TRBJ1-2, with 10 bases aligning to TRBD1. The ends lost 3 bases at V and 2 bases at J; junction bases unmatched: 6. This CDR3 comprises 16 residues. Germline V gene lookup returns CDR1 MGHRA and CDR2 YSYEKL. As DNA, the CDR3 is TGCGCCAGCAGCCACCTCCCGGGACAGGGGAACTATGGCTACACCTTC. Protein sequence: CASSHLPGQGNYGYTF.

The gene calls are TRBV27 and TRBJ1-1; D uncertain. V was clipped by 2 bases and J by 6 bases, with 16 bases between them. This CDR3 region has 15 residues. Germline CDR1 reads MNHEY; CDR2 reads SMNVEV (reference sequence). For the CDR3, the DNA is TGTGCCAGCAGTTTAGGAGGCACTGGCGGCGCTGAAGCTTTCTTT. Translated, it gives CASSLGGTGGAEAFF.

The CDR3 spells CASSPGTVTSSYNSPLHF. For the CDR3, the DNA is TGCGCCAGCAGCCCCGGGACGGTCACCAGCTCCTATAATTCACCCCTCCACTTT. This sequence joins TRBV5-1 and TRBJ1-6; maybe TRBD1 (5 bases). V was trimmed by 4 bases and J by 0 bases, leaving 17 bases between them. The CDR3 extends over 18 amino acids. Germline CDR1 and CDR2: SGHRS and YFSETQ.

V usage is TRBV5-6 and J usage is TRBJ1-3, with D maybe TRBD1 (6 bases). The V end lost 3 bases, the J end lost 0 bases, and 13 bases lay between the germline ends. CDR1 and CDR2 from the germline V gene are SGHDT and YYEEEE. The CDR3 loop spans 16 amino acids. CDR3 residues: CASSSDSFSSGNTIYF. CDR3 DNA: TGTGCCAGCAGCTCGGACAGCTTCAGCTCTGGAAACACCATATATTTT. The complete variable domain, with remaining parts taken from reference TRBV5-6 and TRBJ1-3, reads DAGVTQSPTHLIKTRGQQVTLRCSPKSGHDTVSWYQQALGQGPQFIFQYYEEEERQRGNFPDRFSGHQFPNYSSELNVNALLLGDSALYLCASSSDSFSSGNTIYFGEGSWLTVV.

The chain joins TRBV5-1 to TRBJ1-1; unclear D gene. Per germline, CDR1 SGHRS and CDR2 YFSETQ. Trimming stripped 6 bases from V and 8 bases from J, with 11 bases between. This CDR3 is built from 11 residues. The CDR3 DNA follows: TGCGCCAGCATGTTGGGCGAGGAAGCTTTCTTT. Encoded protein: CASMLGEEAFF.

This clone was seen a handful of times. The genes are TRBV11-2 and TRBJ2-2; TRBD2 matches 8 bases. CDR1 and CDR2 (germline): SGHAT, FQNNGV. After removal of 5 bases from V and 7 bases from J, the junction contained 15 bases not matched to a gene. CDR3 length: 17 residues. CDR3 nucleotide sequence: TGTGCCAGCAGCCGACCCCCTACGCGGGGGGTGGGCGGGGAGCTGTTTTTT. Translation gives CASSRPPTRGVGGELFF.

This chain links TRBV15 with TRBJ2-5; D is unresolved. This CDR3 comprises 14 residues. CDR1 is LNHNV and CDR2 is YYDKDF in the germline V gene (reference sequence). The V and J ends lost 0 bases and 3 bases respectively, with 8 bases between them. This CDR3 reads CATSRDRSEETQYF. CDR3 sequence (DNA): TGTGCCACCAGCAGAGATCGGAGCGAAGAGACCCAGTACTTC.

V is TRBV4-1 and J is TRBJ2-3; 7 bases are shared with TRBD2. This CDR3 is built from 16 residues. J gave up 2 bases and V 0 bases, and 5 bases lay outside the gene matches. CDR1 MGHRA and CDR2 YSYEKL come from the germline V gene. Written as DNA, the CDR3 is TGCGCCAGCAGCCAAGAATCCGGGGGGACCACAGATACGCAGTATTTT. As protein: CASSQESGGTTDTQYF.

V and J are TRBV7-2 and TRBJ2-5; 8 bases are a match to TRBD1. V lost 5 bases and J lost 4; bases outside the gene matches: 6. The CDR3 extends over 14 amino acids. The germline V gene encodes CDR1 SGHTA and CDR2 FQGNSA. The CDR3 DNA reads as TGTGCCAGCAGCCCGTGGACAGGGCTAGAGACCCAGTACTTC. It translates to CASSPWTGLETQYF.

This clone was detected once. The J gene is TRBJ1-6, the V gene TRBV27, with D unresolved. The CDR3 sequence is 14 residues long. Per germline, CDR1 MNHEY and CDR2 SMNVEV (reference sequence). Trimming shortened V by 0 bases and J by 12 bases, and 12 bases separated the two germline ends. The CDR3 here is CASSLSITALPLHF. CDR3 nucleotides: TGTGCCAGCAGTTTATCGATAACGGCCCTACCCCTCCACTTT.